This record concerns one T cell receptor (beta chain) sequence. Its antigen is unknown. This entry comes from a study of graft-versus-host responses after intestinal transplantation. Study-wide results and limits: Early declines in HvG clones that occurred post-transplant were associated with peak circulating GvH clone levels. GvH clones turned up in recipient marrow; some had shown up first in ileum or blood.

Assay used: immunoSEQ multiplex PCR; TCRdb lists only in-frame clones, some missing. The data contain approximately 130,000 clones, around nine tenths of them seen just once; the ten biggest clones take up over 0.15%. From germline, CDR1 is LNHNV and CDR2 YYDKDF (reference sequence). The CDR3 is 13 amino acids. V shed 7 bases, J shed 6 bases, and the junction held 6 bases outside the gene matches. This TCR came from a human donor who received an intestinal transplant. V usage is TRBV15 and J usage is TRBJ1-5; 7 bases agree with TRBD1. The sequences come from unstimulated CD4+ T cells sorted from spleen or lymph node cells, collected before intestinal transplant. DNA for the CDR3: TGTGCCACCACTAGGGGGCTGGGTCAGCCCCAGCATTTT. The encoded protein is CATTRGLGQPQHF.